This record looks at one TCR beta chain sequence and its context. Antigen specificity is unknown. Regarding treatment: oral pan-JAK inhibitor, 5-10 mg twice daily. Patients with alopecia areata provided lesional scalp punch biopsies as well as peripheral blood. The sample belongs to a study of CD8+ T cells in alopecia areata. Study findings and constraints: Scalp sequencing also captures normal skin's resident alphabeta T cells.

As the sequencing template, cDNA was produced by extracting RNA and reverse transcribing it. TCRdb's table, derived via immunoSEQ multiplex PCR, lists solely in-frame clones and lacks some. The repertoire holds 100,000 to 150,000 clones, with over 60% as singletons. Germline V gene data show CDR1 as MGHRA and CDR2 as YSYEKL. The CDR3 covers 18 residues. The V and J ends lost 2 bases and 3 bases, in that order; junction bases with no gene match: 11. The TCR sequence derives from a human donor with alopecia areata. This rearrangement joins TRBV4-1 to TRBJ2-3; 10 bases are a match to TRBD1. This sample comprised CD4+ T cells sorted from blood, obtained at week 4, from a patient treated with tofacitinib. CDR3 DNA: TGCGCCAGCAGCCAACCGGAAGACAGGGGGCGAGGGACAGATACGCAGTATTTT. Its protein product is CASSQPEDRGRGTDTQYF.